This T cell receptor beta chain was captured in a study of shared clonotypes between healthy human individuals. Study context: Every donor yielded three CD4 naive, three CD4 memory, two CD8 naive and one CD8 memory plate.

Concerning this clone: The antigen is not known.

The material for each subset, its genomic DNA, was split evenly across several immunoSEQ plates. Here immunoSEQ multiplex PCR was the method, and the copy in TCRdb shows in-frame clones only, minus some. This repertoire shows about 2.2 million clones, around 93% found once; its top ten account for 1.5% to 2%. CD8 cells classed as naive were CD45RO-negative and positively selected for CCR7, excluding terminally differentiated effector memory CD45RA+ cells. The length of the CDR3 is 14 residues. Trimming left V 2 bases short and J 4 bases short, with 11 bases between. CDR1 is ENHRY and CDR2 is SYGVKD in the germline V gene. Study conclusions and caveats: Tissues were not sampled, only blood, and their repertoires likely differ. Shared across a handful of donors were around 5% of the naive CD4 clonotypes.

V usage is TRBV10-3 and J usage is TRBJ1-1; D perhaps matches TRBD1 (5 bases). The sequence was collected from a man aged 18 to 30 in good health. Some clones in this sample may be carry-over from other donors' samples. What was sequenced was naive CD8+ T cells from PBMCs. The CDR3 DNA sequence: TGTGCCATCAGTGAGACGCCGGGGGGCACTGAAGCTTTCTTT. It is translated as CAISETPGGTEAFF.